The source of this T cell receptor beta chain is a study of shared clonotypes between healthy human individuals. To note about this clone: What it binds is not known. Other nucleotide sequences in the sample specify the same CDR3.

The repertoire was sequenced with immunoSEQ multiplex PCR; TCRdb's copy has only in-frame clones and lacks some. The data hold about 2.3 million clones, with approximately 93% observed a single time. Germline CDR1 SQVTM, CDR2 ANQGSEA. CDR3 length equals 13 residues. Trimming took 1 base from V and 2 from J, leaving 6 bases between them. Broader study findings: Clonotypes not shared had lower generation probabilities than those common to all four donors.

The sequenced material came from naive CD4+ T cells from PBMCs. Subset specified: CD45RA+ positively selected. The sequence came from a man between 18 and 29 years old in good health. Some clones in this sample may be carry-over from other donors' samples. The rearrangement joins TRBV29-1 to TRBJ1-3, with D unresolved. The CDR3 spells CSVEGLTGNTIYF. The CDR3 DNA sequence: TGCAGCGTTGAAGGGCTTACTGGAAACACCATATATTTT.